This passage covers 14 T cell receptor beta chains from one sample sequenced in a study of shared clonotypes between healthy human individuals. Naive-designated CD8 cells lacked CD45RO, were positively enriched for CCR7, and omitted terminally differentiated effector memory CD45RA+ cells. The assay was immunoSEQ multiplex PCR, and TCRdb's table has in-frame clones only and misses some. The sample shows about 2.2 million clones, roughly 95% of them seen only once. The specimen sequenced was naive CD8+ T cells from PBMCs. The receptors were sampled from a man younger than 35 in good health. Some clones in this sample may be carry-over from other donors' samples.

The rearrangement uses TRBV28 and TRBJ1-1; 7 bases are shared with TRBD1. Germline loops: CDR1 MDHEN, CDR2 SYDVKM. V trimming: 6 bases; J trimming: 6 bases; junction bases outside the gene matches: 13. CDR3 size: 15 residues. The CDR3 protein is CASSPHRGSRSEAFF. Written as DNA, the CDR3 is TGTGCCAGCAGCCCCCACAGGGGCTCGCGCTCTGAAGCTTTCTTT.

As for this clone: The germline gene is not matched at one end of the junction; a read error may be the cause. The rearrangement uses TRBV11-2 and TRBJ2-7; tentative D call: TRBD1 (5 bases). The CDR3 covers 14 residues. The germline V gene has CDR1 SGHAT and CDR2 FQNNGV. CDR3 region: CASNLRQSPYEQYF. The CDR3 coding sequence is TGTGCCAGCAACTTAAGACAGAGTCCCTACGAGCAGTACTTC.

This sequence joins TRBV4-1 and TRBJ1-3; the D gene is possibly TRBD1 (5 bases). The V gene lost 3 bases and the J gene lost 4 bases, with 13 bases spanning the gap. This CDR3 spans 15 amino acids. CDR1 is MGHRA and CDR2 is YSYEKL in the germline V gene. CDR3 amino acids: CASSHPGAAGNTIYF. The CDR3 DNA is TGCGCCAGCAGCCACCCCGGGGCAGCGGGAAACACCATATATTTT.

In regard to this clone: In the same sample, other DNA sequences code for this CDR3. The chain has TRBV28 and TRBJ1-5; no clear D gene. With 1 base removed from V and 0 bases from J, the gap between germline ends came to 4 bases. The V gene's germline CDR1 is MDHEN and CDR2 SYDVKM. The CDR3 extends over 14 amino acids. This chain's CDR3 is CASSLYGSNQPQHF. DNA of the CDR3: TGTGCCAGCAGTTTATACGGTAGCAATCAGCCCCAGCATTTT.

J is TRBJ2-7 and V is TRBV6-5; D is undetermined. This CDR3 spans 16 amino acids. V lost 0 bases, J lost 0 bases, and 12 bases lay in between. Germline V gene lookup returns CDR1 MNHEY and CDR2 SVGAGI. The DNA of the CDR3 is TGTGCCAGCAGTTACTCCGACGGGCTAAGCTCCTACGAGCAGTACTTC. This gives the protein CASSYSDGLSSYEQYF.

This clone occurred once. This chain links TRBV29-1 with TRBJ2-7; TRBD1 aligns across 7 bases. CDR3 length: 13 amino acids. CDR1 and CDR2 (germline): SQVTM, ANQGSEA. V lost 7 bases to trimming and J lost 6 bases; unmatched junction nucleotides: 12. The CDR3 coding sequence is TGCAGCGGTCAAGTACAGGGGAACGGCGAGCAGTACTTC. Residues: CSGQVQGNGEQYF.

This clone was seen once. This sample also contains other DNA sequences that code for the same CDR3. The CDR3: CASSLLGGTYEQYF. CDR3 nucleotides: TGTGCCAGCAGTTTATTGGGCGGCACCTACGAGCAGTACTTC. This chain joins TRBV27 and TRBJ2-7; D uncertain. V was clipped by 1 base and J by 2 bases, with 9 bases between them. This CDR3 comprises 14 residues. Looked up from germline, CDR1 is MNHEY and CDR2 is SMNVEV (reference sequence).

CDR3 region: CASSYGLAGVGEQFF. The CDR3 bases are TGTGCCAGCAGCTATGGACTAGCGGGAGTCGGCGAGCAGTTCTTC. The rearrangement links TRBV9 to TRBJ2-1; 13 bases are shared with TRBD2. The V and J ends lost 4 bases and 10 bases, in that order; junction bases with no gene match: 8. CDR3 length: 15 amino acids. CDR1 and CDR2 (germline): SGDLS, YYNGEE.

DNA for the CDR3: TGTGCCAGCAGTGATCCCCCGGCAACACAGGAGGGTCCAGAGACCCAGTACTTC. This sequence encodes CASSDPPATQEGPETQYF. This rearrangement joins TRBV6-4 to TRBJ2-5, with a weak D call TRBD2 (6 bases). V lost 3 bases and J 4 bases, leaving 24 bases between the germline ends. Germline assignment: CDR1 MRHNA and CDR2 SNTAGT. CDR3 size: 18 residues.

The CDR3 coding sequence is TGTGCCAGCAGCTTAGTTAGCGGGAGCCACAATGAGCAGTTCTTC. This translates into CASSLVSGSHNEQFF. This chain links TRBV11-2 with TRBJ2-1, with 9 bases aligning to TRBD2. V trimming: 1 base; J trimming: 5 bases; junction bases outside the gene matches: 3. Germline V gene lookup returns CDR1 SGHAT and CDR2 FQNNGV. This CDR3 is built from 15 residues.

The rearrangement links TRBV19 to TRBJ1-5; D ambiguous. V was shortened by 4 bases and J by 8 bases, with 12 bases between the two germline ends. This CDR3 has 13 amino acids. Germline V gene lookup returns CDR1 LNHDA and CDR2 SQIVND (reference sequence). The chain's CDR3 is CASSSDREEPQHF. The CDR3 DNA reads TGTGCCAGTAGTAGCGACCGGGAAGAGCCCCAGCATTTT.

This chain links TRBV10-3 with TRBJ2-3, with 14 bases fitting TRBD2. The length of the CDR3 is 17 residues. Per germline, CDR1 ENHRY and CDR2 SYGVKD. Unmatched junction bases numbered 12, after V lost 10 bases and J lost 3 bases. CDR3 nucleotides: TGTGCCACCAGACCGGGACTAGCGGGAGTATTAACAGATACGCAGTATTTT. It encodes CATRPGLAGVLTDTQYF.

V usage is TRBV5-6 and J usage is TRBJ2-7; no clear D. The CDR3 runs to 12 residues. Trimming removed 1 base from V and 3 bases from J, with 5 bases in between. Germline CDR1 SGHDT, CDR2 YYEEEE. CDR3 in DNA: TGTGCCAGCAGCTTGAGACGCTACGAGCAGTACTTC. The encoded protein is CASSLRRYEQYF.

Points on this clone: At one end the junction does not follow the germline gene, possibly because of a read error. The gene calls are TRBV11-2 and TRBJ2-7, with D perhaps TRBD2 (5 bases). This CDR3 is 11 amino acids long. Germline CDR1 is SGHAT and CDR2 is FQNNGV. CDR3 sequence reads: CASSLGLRENF. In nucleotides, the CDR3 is TGTGCCAGCAGCTTAGGTCTTAGGGAGAACTTC.